This T cell receptor beta chain was profiled in a study of a mutant IDH1 vaccine in newly diagnosed glioma. The overall study: The start of vaccination came 4-6 weeks after radiotherapy alone, or with temozolomide cycles. Before enrollment, the patients had been treated with radiotherapy alone, temozolomide alone, or both together. Most of them had received both.

Germline lookup yields CDR1 LNHDA and CDR2 SQIVND (reference sequence). The V gene end was trimmed by 3 bases and the J gene end by 7 bases; junction bases not matched to a gene: 10. CDR3 size: 15 residues. Some clones are missing from TCRdb's copy, which holds only in-frame ones; the method was immunoSEQ multiplex PCR. Among 110,000 or so clones, under 90% were seen once, and the ten largest hold 0.5% to 0.65%. Time point meaning: week 11, during vaccination. Vaccination used 300 ug of mutant IDH1 20-mer peptide per dose, with topical imiquimod. Astrocytomas that were new, WHO grade 3 or 4, IDH1-mutant and ATRX-lost were present in the donors. A word on this clone: Its cognate antigen is unknown.

Sequenced material: PBMCs, taken from a glioma patient whose treatment included an IDH1 peptide vaccine. The V gene is TRBV19, the J gene TRBJ1-2; 8 bases map to TRBD1. The source of this sequence is a woman aged 45-60 years with glioma. The CDR3 nucleotides read TGTGCCAGTAGTATTGACAGGGGCGCGATAGTTGGCTACACCTTC. Its protein product is CASSIDRGAIVGYTF.